This T cell receptor (beta chain) derives from a study of blood T cell repertoires in COVID-19. For the study at large: There were acute and convalescent COVID-19 samples, and they came from the United States, Italy and Spain. T cells, B-cell-depleted T cells, or PBMCs provided the cDNA or gDNA that served as material.

CDR1 and CDR2 from the germline V gene are KGHSH and LQKENI. The CDR3 spans 14 residues. After removal of 4 bases from V and 3 bases from J, the junction contained 5 bases not matched to a gene. Data came from immunoSEQ multiplex PCR; TCRdb stores just in-frame clones and leaves some out. The table records 250,000 to 300,000 clones, over 75% of them present only once. Enrolled through a virtual design, the participants were between about 18 and 100 years of age and came from approximately 25 US areas. Cohort 3 donors counted as recovered after two negative PCRs, clearance, or resolved symptoms. Sequenced material: PBMCs or T cells enriched from blood (not recorded which). The TCR comes from a woman aged 25-40 years who had recovered from COVID-19. The chain carries TRBV18 and TRBJ2-5, with 7 bases matching TRBD1. CDR3 sequence (DNA): TGTGCCAGCTCACTTGGGACAGACAAAGAGACCCAGTACTTC. Translating gives CASSLGTDKETQYF.